This paragraph covers one T cell receptor (beta chain) sequence. Its antigen is not identified. The CDR3 is made up of 15 amino acids. V was trimmed by 7 bases and J by 5 bases, leaving 18 bases between them. CDR1 MNHNS and CDR2 SASEGT come from the germline V gene. This entry comes from a study of vaccination and CD4 T cells after COVID-19. At the level of the study: In the convalescent cohort, there were six males and four females, two of them Hispanic. Two doses of either BNT162b2 or mRNA-1273 vaccine went to participants. Overlapping peptides of the spike proteins of SARS-CoV-2, HCoV-NL63, HCoV-OC43 and HCoV-229E were used for cell stimulation.

The treatment: roughly ten-day PBMC culture with coronavirus spike peptide pools or control peptides (ViraFEST assay). IL-2 at roughly 10 IU/ml and peptide pools at roughly 10 ug/ml were added to PBMCs cultured at about 2 million per well. Sequencing of cultured CD4+ T cell DNA used the Oncomine TCR Beta short-read assay. TCRdb passed the PCR reads through MiXCR, listing each CDR3 protein once. The sample has around 20,000 distinct CDR3 sequences; 40% to 65% are singletons. The sequenced sample was CD4+ T cells from blood, cultured in vitro. The J gene is TRBJ2-1, the V gene TRBV6-1, with D possibly being TRBD2 (5 bases). The source of this sequence is a human donor who had recovered from COVID-19. The CDR3 DNA sequence: TGTGCCAGCAATGAGGGATCAAGTGGGAACAATGAGCAGTTCTTC. It encodes CASNEGSSGNNEQFF.